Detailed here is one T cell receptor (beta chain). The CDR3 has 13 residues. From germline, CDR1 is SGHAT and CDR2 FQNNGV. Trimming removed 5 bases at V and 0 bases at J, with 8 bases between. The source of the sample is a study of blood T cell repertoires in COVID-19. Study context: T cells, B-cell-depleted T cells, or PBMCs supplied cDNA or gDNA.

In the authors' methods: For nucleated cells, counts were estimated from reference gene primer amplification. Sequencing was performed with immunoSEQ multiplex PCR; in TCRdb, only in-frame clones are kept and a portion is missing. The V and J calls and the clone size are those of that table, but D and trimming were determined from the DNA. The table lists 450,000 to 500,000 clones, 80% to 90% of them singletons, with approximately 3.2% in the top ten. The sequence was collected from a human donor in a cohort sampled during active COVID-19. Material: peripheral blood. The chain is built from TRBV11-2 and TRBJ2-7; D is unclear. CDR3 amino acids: CASSPASSYEQYF. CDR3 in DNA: TGTGCCAGCAGCCCTGCTAGCTCCTACGAGCAGTACTTC.